The clone carrying this T cell receptor beta chain was counted a few times. Method: immunoSEQ multiplex PCR; TCRdb's copy keeps in-frame clones and lacks some. The sample includes 150,000 to 200,000 clones, 84% of them seen just once. This entry belongs to a study of blood T cell repertoires in COVID-19. Study-level background: From the United States, Italy and Spain came samples of acute and convalescent COVID-19.

Material: PBMCs or T cells enriched from blood (not recorded which). The sequence derives from a man in his fifties or sixties who had recovered from COVID-19.

The DNA for the CDR3 is TGTGCCAGCAGCTTTAGCCTTCTAGCGGGGGGTGGCGAGCAGTACTTC. Amino acids: CASSFSLLAGGGEQYF. The V gene is TRBV3-1 (or the pseudogene TRBV3-2), the J gene TRBJ2-7; TRBD2 agrees at 11 bases. V gave up 5 bases and J gave up 6 bases; unmatched junction bases: 12. CDR3 length equals 16 residues. Germline values: CDR1 LGHDT, CDR2 YNNKEL (reference sequence).